The present T cell receptor beta chain was sequenced within a study of T cell responses to AZD1222 COVID-19 vaccine. As for the study in general: Doses given second, at about 4 or about 12 weeks, were pooled.

For this clone: Antigen: not known.

This CDR3 contains 16 residues. Trimming stripped 3 bases from V and 6 bases from J, with 18 bases between. The germline V gene has CDR1 MDHEN and CDR2 SYDVKM. Findings of the study overall: Among vaccine-associated CD4 TCRs, coverage spanned spike, with dominance at 160-218 and 743-854.

Profiling relied on immunoSEQ multiplex PCR, and the TCRdb table lists in-frame clones only, not all of them. Of some 120,000 clones listed, about nine tenths are singletons. Source: peripheral blood, taken on day 0 of AZD1222 vaccination. The receptor was derived from an adult in good health. The V call is TRBV28, the J call TRBJ1-5, with D possibly matching TRBD1 (6 bases). The CDR3 sequence: CASSLSWGGAIQPQHF. The CDR3, as DNA: TGTGCCAGCAGTTTGTCCTGGGGGGGGGCGATTCAGCCCCAGCATTTT.